One and the same sample provided the 28 T cell receptor beta chains below, sequenced in a study of a mutant IDH1 vaccine in newly diagnosed glioma (dated by TCRdb to the early 2020s). The sample's time point label is to be understood as: week 35, safety follow-up. Every vaccine dose consisted of 300 ug of a 20-mer mutant IDH1 peptide in Montanide, administered subcutaneously together with topical imiquimod. The antigens of these receptors remain unknown. Library preparation used the immunoSEQ multiplex PCR assay. In TCRdb, the immuneACCESS table is reduced to in-frame sequences with V and J assigned. These tables do not hold every clone; where another copy was compared, an unresolved V gene accounts for under half, and the others remain unexplained. This sample holds tens of thousands of clones; around 87% were observed only once. The top ten constitute roughly 2% of the sample. The source material was PBMCs, sampled from a glioma patient whose treatment included an IDH1 peptide vaccine. All receptors derive from a man aged 25-45 years with glioma.

The rearrangement links TRBV28 to TRBJ1-2; TRBD1 might be the D (5 bases). Looked up from germline, CDR1 is MDHEN and CDR2 is SYDVKM. With 5 bases removed from V and 5 bases from J, the gap between germline ends came to 18 bases. This CDR3 is built from 15 residues. The DNA for the CDR3 is TGTGCCAGCAGTCCCCGGGACCCGGGGGGGTATGGCTACACCTTC. Its translation: CASSPRDPGGYGYTF.

There are a few counts of this clone. The CDR3 DNA reads as TGTGCCAGCAACTACAGAGCGAACACCGGGGAGCTGTTTTTT. Encoded protein: CASNYRANTGELFF. The V gene is TRBV6-1, the J gene TRBJ2-2, with D hard to call. V lost 7 bases and J lost 0, with 9 bases in between. Per germline, CDR1 MNHNS and CDR2 SASEGT. The CDR3 totals 14 residues.

The V and J genes are TRBV29-1 and TRBJ1-5; 8 bases line up with TRBD1. This CDR3 comprises 12 residues. The germline V gene encodes CDR1 SQVTM and CDR2 ANQGSEA. J lost 6 bases, V lost 7 bases, and 5 bases had no gene match. CDR3: CSAGQGGQPQHF. The CDR3 DNA reads as TGCAGCGCTGGACAGGGCGGTCAGCCCCAGCATTTT.

The chain carries TRBV5-6 and TRBJ2-7; D gene ambiguous. Germline lookup yields CDR1 SGHDT and CDR2 YYEEEE. CDR3 size: 14 residues. V was shortened by 2 bases and J by 1 base, with 10 bases between the two germline ends. CDR3 sequence: CASSFNGLSYEQYF. In DNA, the CDR3 is TGTGCCAGCAGCTTCAACGGTCTGTCCTACGAGCAGTACTTC.

On this clone itself: This specimen includes other DNA sequences encoding the same CDR3. The CDR3 sequence is CASSDRGGEQYF. The CDR3 DNA sequence: TGTGCCAGCAGTGACAGGGGCGGCGAGCAGTACTTC. V and J are TRBV2 and TRBJ2-7; a weak D match, TRBD1 (6 bases). This CDR3 region has 12 residues. Germline CDR1 reads SNHLY; CDR2 reads FYNNEI. Trimming pared 3 bases from V and 6 bases from J, leaving 9 bases between.

V is TRBV19 and J is TRBJ2-1; possibly TRBD1 for D (5 bases). The ends were cut back, 9 bases at V and 10 bases at J, with 22 bases in the middle. The CDR3 runs to 14 residues. Germline V gives CDR1 LNHDA, CDR2 SQIVND (reference sequence). CDR3 in amino acids: CASQDPKGKEEQFF. CDR3 sequence (DNA): TGTGCCAGCCAGGACCCAAAGGGGAAGGAGGAGCAGTTCTTC.

This rearrangement joins TRBV5-6 to TRBJ1-2; the D is unclear. Trimming pared 0 bases from V and 5 bases from J, leaving 8 bases between. Germline-derived CDR1 and CDR2 are SGHDT and YYEEEE. CDR3 size: 13 residues. For the CDR3, the DNA is TGTGCCAGCAGCTTGGGCCGGACGTATGGCTACACCTTC. Its protein product is CASSLGRTYGYTF.

This CDR3 reads CASSSPGQGTDTQYF. CDR3 in DNA: TGTGCCAGCAGCTCCCCGGGACAGGGAACAGATACGCAGTATTTT. This sequence joins TRBV27 and TRBJ2-3; the match to TRBD1 covers 9 bases. The ends lost 6 bases at V and 3 bases at J; junction bases unmatched: 7. This CDR3 region has 15 residues. In germline, CDR1 is MNHEY, CDR2 SMNVEV (reference sequence).

J is TRBJ1-2 and V is TRBV28; D gene uncertain. V was trimmed by 2 bases and J by 4 bases, leaving 11 bases between them. This CDR3 has 14 amino acids. CDR1 and CDR2 (germline): MDHEN, SYDVKM. Written as DNA, the CDR3 is TGTGCCAGCAGTTTAATAAGAGAGGGCTATGGCTACACCTTC. Translation gives CASSLIREGYGYTF.

This rearrangement joins TRBV5-4 to TRBJ2-5; TRBD1 matches at 9 bases. TRBJ2-7 matches the DNA end more closely, so the J call is doubtful. Germline CDR1 reads SGHNT; CDR2 reads YYREEE (reference sequence). The CDR3 spans 14 residues. The CDR3 region has the DNA TGTGCCAGCAGCCTGGACAGGGGAACCTACGAGCAGTACTTC. Translated, it gives CASSLDRGTYEQYF.

The chain combines TRBV27 with TRBJ2-7; D perhaps matches TRBD1 (6 bases). Trimming took off 0 bases at V and 1 base at J, with 13 bases between the two ends. Germline V CDR1 and CDR2: MNHEY, SMNVEV (reference sequence). The CDR3 has 16 amino acids. The CDR3 spells CASSLSYRERSYEQYF. CDR3 nucleotide sequence: TGTGCCAGCAGTTTATCCTACAGGGAGAGGTCCTACGAGCAGTACTTC.

The chain combines TRBV16 with TRBJ2-7, with TRBD2 as a possible D gene (5 bases). V was cut by 4 bases and J by 4 bases, with 17 bases left in between. Germline V CDR1 and CDR2: KGHSY, FQNENV. The CDR3 length is 15 residues. The CDR3 spells CASSPWRRKKYEQYF. DNA of the CDR3: TGTGCCAGCAGCCCATGGAGGCGGAAGAAGTACGAGCAGTACTTC.

The genes are TRBV15 and TRBJ2-5, with 7 bases matching TRBD1. The CDR3 runs to 15 residues. Per the germline V gene, CDR1 is LNHNV and CDR2 is YYDKDF (reference sequence). Trimming at V came to 0 bases and at J to 0 bases, leaving 1 base not matched to a gene. The CDR3 region has the DNA TGTGCCACCAGCAGAGAGACAGGGTACCAAGAGACCCAGTACTTC. Amino acid sequence: CATSRETGYQETQYF.

V and J are TRBV28 and TRBJ1-5; D is perhaps TRBD1 (5 bases). Trimming cost V 8 bases and J 1 base, with 15 bases left between them. CDR1 is MDHEN and CDR2 is SYDVKM in the germline V gene. The CDR3 contains 15 residues. CDR3 loop: CASGRDAPSNQPQHF. The CDR3 DNA reads as TGTGCCAGCGGGAGGGACGCACCGAGCAATCAGCCCCAGCATTTT.

Here the CDR3 DNA reads TGTGCCAGCAGCCCCCAGTTTGACTTTAACACTGAAGCTTTCTTT. As protein: CASSPQFDFNTEAFF. The chain joins TRBV5-4 to TRBJ1-1; D gene uncertain. This CDR3 contains 15 residues. Germline V gene data show CDR1 as SGHNT and CDR2 as YYREEE (reference sequence). V was pared by 4 bases and J by 2 bases, with 15 bases between.

This clone came up a few times. The J gene is TRBJ1-1, the V gene TRBV30; 7 nucleotides align to TRBD1. The V gene's germline CDR1 is GTSNPN and CDR2 SVGIG (reference sequence). V dropped 8 bases and J dropped 5; count of bases not matched to a gene: 8. The CDR3 is made up of 12 amino acids. In nucleotides, the CDR3 is TGTGCCGGGGACAGAAAAGAGACTGAAGCTTTCTTT. It yields the protein CAGDRKETEAFF.

This chain connects TRBV4-3 to TRBJ1-1; D not resolved. The CDR3 runs to 13 residues. V was pared by 0 bases and J by 9 bases, with 11 bases between. The V gene's germline CDR1 is LGHNA and CDR2 YSLEER. The CDR3 DNA reads TGCGCCAGCAGCCAAGAACGGGCCGATAAAGCTTTCTTT. Its translation is CASSQERADKAFF.

The rearrangement joins TRBV7-7 to TRBJ2-5; possibly TRBD1 for D (6 bases). The CDR3 loop spans 15 amino acids. Trimming pared 1 base from V and 4 bases from J, leaving 13 bases between. Germline V gene lookup returns CDR1 SSHAT and CDR2 FNYEAQ (reference sequence). The CDR3 bases are TGTGCCAGCAGCTTAGGAAGGACAGTAACAGAGACCCAGTACTTC. It codes for CASSLGRTVTETQYF.

This chain connects TRBV27 to TRBJ2-5, with D perhaps matching TRBD2 (7 bases). Trimming pared 6 bases from V and 9 bases from J, leaving 17 bases between. The length of the CDR3 is 13 residues. Germline V gives CDR1 MNHEY, CDR2 SMNVEV (reference sequence). Here the CDR3 reads CASSPSQGRAQYF. As DNA, the CDR3 is TGTGCCAGCAGCCCATCCCAGGGGAGGGCCCAGTACTTC.

The V call is TRBV7-3, the J call TRBJ1-2; D may be TRBD1 (5 bases). The CDR3 has 13 amino acids. Germline V gene sequence: CDR1 SGHTA, CDR2 FQGTGA. V was trimmed by 5 bases and J by 5 bases, leaving 12 bases between them. CDR3 sequence: CASSPRAQYGYTF. The CDR3 DNA reads TGTGCCAGCAGCCCCAGGGCCCAATATGGCTACACCTTC.

This clone has only one observation. The genes are TRBV12-5 and TRBJ1-5; tentative D call: TRBD1 (5 bases). Germline assignment: CDR1 LGHNT and CDR2 FRNRAP. Trimming stripped 0 bases from V and 4 bases from J, with 16 bases between. The CDR3 length is 17 residues. In DNA form, the CDR3 reads TGTGCTAGTGGTTTGGTACTCCCGAGCAGGGCAAATCAGCCCCAGCATTTT. It codes for CASGLVLPSRANQPQHF.

V and J are TRBV29-1 and TRBJ2-1; TRBD2 aligns across 7 bases. The V and J ends lost 4 bases and 7 bases, in that order; junction bases with no gene match: 4. CDR1 and CDR2 (germline): SQVTM, ANQGSEA. The CDR3 is made up of 12 amino acids. CDR3 in DNA: TGCAGCGTTGCCCACGGGGGGAATGAGCAGTTCTTC. Amino acids: CSVAHGGNEQFF.

In DNA, the CDR3 is TGTGCCAGCAGCCAAGATGGCCTAGCGGGGGGCTTAGCTACAAACGATGAGCAGTTCTTC. This translates into CASSQDGLAGGLATNDEQFF. V is TRBV4-2 and J is TRBJ2-1, with TRBD2 matching over 11 bases. The junction had 18 bases not matched to a gene; V was cut back by 0 bases and J by 8 bases. The CDR3 is 20 amino acids. Germline lookup yields CDR1 LGHNA and CDR2 YNFKEQ.

This clone showed up just once. J is TRBJ2-1 and V is TRBV4-1; D possibly corresponds to TRBD1 (5 bases). The germline CDR1 and CDR2 sequences are MGHRA and YSYEKL. This CDR3 is 16 amino acids long. V was clipped by 2 bases and J by 0 bases, with 11 bases between them. CDR3: CASSQLTVSSYNEQFF. In DNA form, the CDR3 reads TGCGCCAGCAGCCAATTGACAGTAAGCTCCTACAATGAGCAGTTCTTC.

The chain joins TRBV5-8 to TRBJ2-3; a possible D gene is TRBD2 (6 bases). This CDR3 is 14 amino acids long. The V and J ends lost 4 bases and 1 base respectively, with 10 bases between them. Germline lookup yields CDR1 SGHTS and CDR2 YDEGEE. The CDR3 DNA sequence: TGTGCCAGCAGCCCGGGACTTCGCACAGATACGCAGTATTTT. Translation gives CASSPGLRTDTQYF.

CDR3 region: CASSMGQIGDEQFF. DNA for the CDR3: TGCGCCAGCAGCATGGGACAGATTGGCGATGAGCAGTTCTTC. V is TRBV5-1 and J is TRBJ2-1; TRBD1 agrees at 7 bases. V gave up 4 bases and J gave up 8 bases; unmatched junction bases: 9. This CDR3 is built from 14 residues. Germline V gene data show CDR1 as SGHRS and CDR2 as YFSETQ.

CDR3 DNA sequence: TGCGCCAGCAGCGCCCGACTAGCGGGGGGCACAGATACGCAGTATTTT. As protein: CASSARLAGGTDTQYF. The V gene is TRBV4-1, the J gene TRBJ2-3; 12 bases line up with TRBD2. V lost 5 bases to trimming and J lost 1 base; unmatched junction nucleotides: 4. The germline V gene encodes CDR1 MGHRA and CDR2 YSYEKL. The CDR3 totals 16 residues.

J is TRBJ2-6 and V is TRBV10-3; no clear D gene. The germline V gene has CDR1 ENHRY and CDR2 SYGVKD. This CDR3 has 16 residues. The V end was cut by 0 bases, the J end by 0 bases, with 6 bases between. The CDR3 spells CAISESENSGANVLTF. DNA of the CDR3: TGTGCCATCAGTGAGTCCGAGAACTCTGGGGCCAACGTCCTGACTTTC.